Sequencing of this T cell receptor beta chain was carried out in a study of neoadjuvant anti-PD-1 for oral cavity cancer. In germline, CDR1 is SGHDT, CDR2 YYEEEE. The J segment lost 3 bases and the V segment lost 2 bases, leaving 5 bases of the junction unmatched. The CDR3 consists of 15 residues. A few counts support this clone. Profiling relied on immunoSEQ multiplex PCR, and the TCRdb table lists in-frame clones only, not all of them. The table lists some 12,000 clones, 64% of them singletons. V and J are TRBV5-6 and TRBJ2-4; 7 nucleotides line up with TRBD1. The clonotype comes from a person between 40 and 79 years old with oral cavity squamous cell carcinoma. The donor label of this sample is uncertain. Sequences were derived from tumor tissue, sampled before nivolumab (anti-PD-1) treatment. The CDR3 DNA is TGTGCCAGCAGCTTTGGTCAGGGGGTCAAAAACATTCAGTACTTC. This translates into CASSFGQGVKNIQYF.